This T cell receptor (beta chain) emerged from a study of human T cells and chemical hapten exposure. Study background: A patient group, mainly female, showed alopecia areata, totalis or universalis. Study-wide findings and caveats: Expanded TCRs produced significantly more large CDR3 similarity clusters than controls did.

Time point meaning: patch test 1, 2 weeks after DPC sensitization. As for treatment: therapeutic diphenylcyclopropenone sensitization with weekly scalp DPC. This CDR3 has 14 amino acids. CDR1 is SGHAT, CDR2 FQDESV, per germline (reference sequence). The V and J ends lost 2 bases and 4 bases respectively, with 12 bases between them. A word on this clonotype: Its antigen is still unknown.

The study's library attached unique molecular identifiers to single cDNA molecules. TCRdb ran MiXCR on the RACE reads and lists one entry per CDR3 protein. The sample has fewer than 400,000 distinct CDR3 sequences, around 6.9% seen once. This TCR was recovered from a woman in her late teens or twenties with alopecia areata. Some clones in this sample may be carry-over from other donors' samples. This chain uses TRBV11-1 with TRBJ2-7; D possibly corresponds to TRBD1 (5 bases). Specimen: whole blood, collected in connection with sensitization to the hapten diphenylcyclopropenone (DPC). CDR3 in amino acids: CASSLLTGEYEQYF. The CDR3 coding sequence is TGTGCCAGCAGCTTACTTACAGGAGAATACGAGCAGTACTTC.